This T cell receptor beta chain was identified during a study of T cell changes during pregnancy in multiple sclerosis. Using immunoSEQ multiplex PCR, the repertoire was profiled, and TCRdb retains in-frame clones only, with some absent. Among around 22,000 clones, approximately 93% were seen once, and the ten largest hold under 0.7%. CDR1 SGHTA and CDR2 FQGTGA come from the germline V gene. The V and J ends lost 5 bases and 3 bases respectively, with 16 bases between them. There are 15 residues in the CDR3. This clone came up once. V and J are TRBV7-3 and TRBJ1-1; TRBD1 is a possible D gene (5 bases). The sequences come from CD4+ T cells from peripheral blood mononuclear cells, collected after pregnancy. This receptor was identified in a female donor in good health, enrolled as a control in a pregnancy study. CDR3 in amino acids: CASSRGWGDDTEAFF. The DNA of the CDR3 is TGTGCCAGCAGCCGAGGGTGGGGGGACGACACTGAAGCTTTCTTT.